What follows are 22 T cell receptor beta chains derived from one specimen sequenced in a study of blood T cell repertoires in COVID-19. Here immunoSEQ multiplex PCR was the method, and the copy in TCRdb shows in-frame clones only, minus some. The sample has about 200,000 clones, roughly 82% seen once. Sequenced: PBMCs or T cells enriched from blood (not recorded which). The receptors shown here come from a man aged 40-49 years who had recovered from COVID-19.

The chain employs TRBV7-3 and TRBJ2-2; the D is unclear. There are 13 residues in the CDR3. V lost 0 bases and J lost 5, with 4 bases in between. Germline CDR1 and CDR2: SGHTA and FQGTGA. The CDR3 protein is CASSLTTTGELFF. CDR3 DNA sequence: TGTGCCAGCAGCTTAACGACAACCGGGGAGCTGTTTTTT.

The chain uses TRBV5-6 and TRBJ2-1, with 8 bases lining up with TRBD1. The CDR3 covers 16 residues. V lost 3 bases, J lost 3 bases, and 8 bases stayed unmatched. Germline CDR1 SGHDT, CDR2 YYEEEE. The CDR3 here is CASSSYQGAHYNEQFF. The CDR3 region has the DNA TGTGCCAGCAGCTCGTACCAGGGGGCACACTACAATGAGCAGTTCTTC.

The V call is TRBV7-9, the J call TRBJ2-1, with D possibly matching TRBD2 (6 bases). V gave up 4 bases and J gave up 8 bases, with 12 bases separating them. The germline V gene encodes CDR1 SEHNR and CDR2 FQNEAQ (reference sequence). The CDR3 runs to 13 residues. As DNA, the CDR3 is TGTGCCAGCAGCTACGGGACTTTTTATGAGCAGTTCTTC. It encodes CASSYGTFYEQFF.

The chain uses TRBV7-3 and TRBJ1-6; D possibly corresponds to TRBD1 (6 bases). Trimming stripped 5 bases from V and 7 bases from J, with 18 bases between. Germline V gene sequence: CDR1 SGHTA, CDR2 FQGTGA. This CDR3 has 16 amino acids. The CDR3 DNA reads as TGTGCCAGCAGCCTCGACCACAGGGTGACGAATTCACCCCTCCACTTT. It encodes CASSLDHRVTNSPLHF.

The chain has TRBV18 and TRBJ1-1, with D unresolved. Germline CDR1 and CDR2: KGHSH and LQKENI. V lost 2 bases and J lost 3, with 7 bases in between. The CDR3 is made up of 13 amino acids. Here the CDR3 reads CASSPMAYTEAFF. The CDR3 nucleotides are TGTGCCAGCTCACCAATGGCTTACACTGAAGCTTTCTTT.

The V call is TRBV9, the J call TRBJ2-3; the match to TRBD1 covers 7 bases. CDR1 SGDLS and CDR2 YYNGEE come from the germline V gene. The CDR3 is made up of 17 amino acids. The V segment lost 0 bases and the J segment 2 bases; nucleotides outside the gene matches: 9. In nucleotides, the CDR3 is TGTGCCAGCAGCGTAGAGGGTCAGGGGGATCTCACAGATACGCAGTATTTT. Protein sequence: CASSVEGQGDLTDTQYF.

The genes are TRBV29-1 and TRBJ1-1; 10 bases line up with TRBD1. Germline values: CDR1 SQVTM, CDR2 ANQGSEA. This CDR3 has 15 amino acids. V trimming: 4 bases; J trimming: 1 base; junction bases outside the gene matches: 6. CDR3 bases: TGCAGCGTTGTATCGGGACAGGGGACGAACACTGAAGCTTTCTTT. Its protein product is CSVVSGQGTNTEAFF.

CDR3 sequence (DNA): TGCGCCAGCAGCCAAGAGGGCTTCTATGGCTACACCTTC. This gives the protein CASSQEGFYGYTF. The chain employs TRBV4-3 and TRBJ1-2; D remains ambiguous. The CDR3 covers 13 residues. Trimming shortened V by 0 bases and J by 4 bases, and 6 bases separated the two germline ends. Germline loops: CDR1 LGHNA, CDR2 YSLEER.

CDR3 sequence: CASSLRNSNYGYTF. CDR3 DNA sequence: TGCGCCAGCAGCTTGAGGAACAGTAACTATGGCTACACCTTC. The chain joins TRBV5-1 to TRBJ1-2; no clear D gene. This CDR3 has 14 residues. In germline, CDR1 is SGHRS, CDR2 YFSETQ. V lost 1 base and J 1 base, leaving 8 bases between the germline ends.

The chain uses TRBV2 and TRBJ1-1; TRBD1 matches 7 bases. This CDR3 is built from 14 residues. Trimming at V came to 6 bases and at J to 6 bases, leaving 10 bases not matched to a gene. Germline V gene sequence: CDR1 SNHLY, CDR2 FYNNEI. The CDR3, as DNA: TGTGCCAGCAGCATTAAGGTGCAGGGGGCTGAAGCTTTCTTT. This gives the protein CASSIKVQGAEAFF.

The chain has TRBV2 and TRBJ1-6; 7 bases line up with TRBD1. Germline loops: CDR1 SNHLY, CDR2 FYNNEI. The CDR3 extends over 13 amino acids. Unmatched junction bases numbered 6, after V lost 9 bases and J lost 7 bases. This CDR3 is CASRGQPNSPLHF. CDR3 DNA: TGTGCCAGTAGGGGACAGCCGAATTCACCCCTCCACTTT.

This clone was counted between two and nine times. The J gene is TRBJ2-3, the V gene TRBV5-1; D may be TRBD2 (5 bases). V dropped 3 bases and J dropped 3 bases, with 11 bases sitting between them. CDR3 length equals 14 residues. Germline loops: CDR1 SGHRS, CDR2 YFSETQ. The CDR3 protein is CASSSGPGTDTQYF. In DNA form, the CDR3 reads TGCGCCAGCAGCTCGGGTCCGGGAACAGATACGCAGTATTTT.

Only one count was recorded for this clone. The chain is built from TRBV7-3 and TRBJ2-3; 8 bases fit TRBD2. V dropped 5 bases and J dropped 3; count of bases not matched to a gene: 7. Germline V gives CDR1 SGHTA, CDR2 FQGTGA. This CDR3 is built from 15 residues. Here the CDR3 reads CASSAGLGRTDTQYF. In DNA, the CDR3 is TGTGCCAGCAGCGCGGGACTAGGTAGGACAGATACGCAGTATTTT.

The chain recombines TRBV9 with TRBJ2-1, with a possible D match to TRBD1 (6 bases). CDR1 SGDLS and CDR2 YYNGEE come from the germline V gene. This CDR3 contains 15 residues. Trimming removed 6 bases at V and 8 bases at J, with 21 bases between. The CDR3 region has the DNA TGTGCCAGCACCTCAGGGACATCTTTCACGGATGAGCAGTTCTTC. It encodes CASTSGTSFTDEQFF. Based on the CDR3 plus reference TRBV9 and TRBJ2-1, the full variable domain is DSGVTQTPKHLITATGQRVTLRCSPRSGDLSVYWYQQSLDQGLQFLIQYYNGEERAKGNILERFSAQQFPDLHSELNLSSLELGDSALYFCASTSGTSFTDEQFFGPGTRLTVL.

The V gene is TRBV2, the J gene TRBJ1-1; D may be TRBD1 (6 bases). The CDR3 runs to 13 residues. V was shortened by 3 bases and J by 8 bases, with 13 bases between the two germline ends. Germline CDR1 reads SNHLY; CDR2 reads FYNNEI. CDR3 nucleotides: TGTGCCAGCAGTGACTGGGGGCCGGTGGAAGCTTTCTTT. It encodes CASSDWGPVEAFF.

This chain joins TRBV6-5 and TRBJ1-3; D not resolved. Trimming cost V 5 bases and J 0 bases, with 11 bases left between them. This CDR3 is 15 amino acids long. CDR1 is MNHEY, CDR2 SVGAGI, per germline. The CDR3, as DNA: TGTGCCAGCAGTCCCTTGGCATCCTCTGGAAACACCATATATTTT. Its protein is CASSPLASSGNTIYF.

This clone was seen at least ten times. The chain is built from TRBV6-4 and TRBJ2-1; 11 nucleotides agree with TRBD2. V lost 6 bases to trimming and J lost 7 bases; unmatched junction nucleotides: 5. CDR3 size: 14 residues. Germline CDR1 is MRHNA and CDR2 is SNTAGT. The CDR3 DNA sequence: TGTGCCAGCAGCTCTAGCGGGAGGACGAATGAGCAGTTCTTC. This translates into CASSSSGRTNEQFF.

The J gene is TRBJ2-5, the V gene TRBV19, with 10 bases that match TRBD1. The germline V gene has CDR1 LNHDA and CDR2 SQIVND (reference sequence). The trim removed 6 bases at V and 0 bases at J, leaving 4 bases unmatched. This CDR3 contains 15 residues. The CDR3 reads CASSMGQGYQETQYF. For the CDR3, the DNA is TGTGCCAGTAGCATGGGACAGGGGTACCAAGAGACCCAGTACTTC.

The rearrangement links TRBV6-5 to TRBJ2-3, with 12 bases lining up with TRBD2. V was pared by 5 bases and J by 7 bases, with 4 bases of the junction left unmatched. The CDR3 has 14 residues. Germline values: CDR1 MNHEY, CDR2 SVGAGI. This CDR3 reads CASSPLAGGHTQYF. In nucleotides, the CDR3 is TGTGCCAGCAGTCCACTAGCGGGAGGCCATACGCAGTATTTT.

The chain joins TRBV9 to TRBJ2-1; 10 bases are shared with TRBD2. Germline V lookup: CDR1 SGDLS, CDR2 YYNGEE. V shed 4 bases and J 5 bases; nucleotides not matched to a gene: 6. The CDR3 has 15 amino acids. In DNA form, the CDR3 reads TGTGCCAGCAGCACTCGGACTAGCGGTCACAATGAGCAGTTCTTC. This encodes CASSTRTSGHNEQFF.

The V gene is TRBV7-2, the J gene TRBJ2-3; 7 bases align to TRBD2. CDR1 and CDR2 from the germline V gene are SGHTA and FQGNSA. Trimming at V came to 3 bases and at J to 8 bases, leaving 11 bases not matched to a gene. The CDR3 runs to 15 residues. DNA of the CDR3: TGTGCCAGCAGCTTTCTTGCGGGGGTCGATGCTACGCAGTATTTT. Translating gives CASSFLAGVDATQYF.

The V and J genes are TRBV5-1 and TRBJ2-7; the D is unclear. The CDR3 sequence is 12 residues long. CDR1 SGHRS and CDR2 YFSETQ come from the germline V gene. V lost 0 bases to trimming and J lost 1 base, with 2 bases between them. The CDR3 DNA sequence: TGCGCCAGCAGCTTGGCATCCTACGAGCAGTACGTC. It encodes CASSLASYEQYV.